Listed below are T cell receptor beta chains from one sample, sequenced in a study of OX40 agonist ivuxolimab in advanced cancers. Clones were sequenced by immunoSEQ multiplex PCR, and TCRdb holds only the in-frame ones, with some missing. The sample has about 98,000 clones, roughly 85% seen once. The material was CD4+ or CD8+ T cells sorted from blood, obtained in a trial of the OX40 agonist ivuxolimab. All receptors come from an adult with an advanced solid tumor such as melanoma, head and neck, liver or kidney cancer. CDR3s include the opening cysteine and the closing phenylalanine or tryptophan. Fields, in order: CDR3 length, V gene, D gene, J gene, clone size, CDR3 protein, CDR3 DNA. The D gene is left open where the match is weak. Clone size, where shown, is once, few, many, or a class for clones that have expanded.

>15|TRBV6-5|.|TRBJ2-7|.
CASRKWGGSSYEQYF
TGTGCCAGCAGAAAGTGGGGGGGCTCCTCCTACGAGCAGTACTTC
>14|TRBV7-6|.|TRBJ1-3|.
CASSPTGSGNTIYF
TGTGCCAGCAGCCCCACGGGCTCTGGAAACACCATATATTTT
>17|TRBV29-1|TRBD2|TRBJ2-1|.
CSAPRQSGGAFYNEQFF
TGCAGCGCACCTCGGCAAAGCGGGGGGGCCTTCTACAATGAGCAGTTCTTC
>14|TRBV18|.|TRBJ1-1|few
CASSPSPQGTEAFF
TGTGCCAGCTCACCATCCCCACAGGGCACTGAAGCTTTCTTT
>16|TRBV14|TRBD1|TRBJ1-1|once
CASSQWDRGRGTEAFF
TGTGCCAGCAGCCAATGGGACAGGGGGCGAGGGACTGAAGCTTTCTTT
>14|TRBV15|TRBD1|TRBJ1-4|.
CATSSWTGGEKLFF
TGTGCCACCAGCAGCTGGACAGGAGGGGAAAAACTGTTTTTT
>14|TRBV18|.|TRBJ1-1|few
CASSPTGPNTEAFF
TGTGCCAGCTCGCCCACAGGGCCGAACACTGAAGCTTTCTTT
>15|TRBV6-1|TRBD2|TRBJ2-2|.
CASRTSGANTGELFF
TGTGCCAGCAGAACTAGCGGGGCGAACACCGGGGAGCTGTTTTTT
>14|TRBV5-4|.|TRBJ2-3|.
CASSEQRGTDTQYF
TGTGCCAGCAGCGAACAGAGGGGCACAGATACGCAGTATTTT
>16|TRBV7-9|.|TRBJ2-6|.
CASSSIGASGANVLTF
TGTGCCAGCAGCTCCATTGGGGCCTCTGGGGCCAACGTCCTGACTTTC
>19|TRBV10-3|.|TRBJ1-6|.
CAISEGSRGVTRNNSLLHF
TGTGCCATCAGTGAGGGTAGTCGAGGGGTGACGAGAAATAATTCACTCCTCCACTTT
>13|TRBV6-5|.|TRBJ1-5|.
CASRGSSNQPQHF
TGTGCCAGCAGGGGTTCTAGCAATCAGCCCCAGCATTTT
>14|TRBV7-9|.|TRBJ2-3|.
CASSPTWGTDTQYF
TGTGCCAGCAGCCCGACTTGGGGCACAGATACGCAGTATTTT
>15|TRBV25-1|.|TRBJ1-3|.
CASRDSSTSGNTIYF
TGTGCCAGCAGGGACAGTAGTACCTCTGGAAACACCATATATTTT
>12|TRBV6-5|.|TRBJ2-1|.
CASTTGGFEQFF
TGTGCCAGCACTACTGGGGGGTTTGAGCAGTTCTTC
>15|TRBV7-2|.|TRBJ2-6|.
CASSSRSSGANVLTF
TGTGCCAGCAGCTCAAGGAGCTCTGGGGCCAACGTCCTGACTTTC
>11|TRBV5-1|.|TRBJ1-1|.
CASSNTGEAFF
TGCGCCAGCAGCAATACAGGGGAAGCTTTCTTT
>14|TRBV4-1|.|TRBJ1-1|.
CASSQQAENTEAFF
TGCGCCAGCAGCCAACAAGCCGAGAACACTGAAGCTTTCTTT
>18|TRBV5-1|.|TRBJ2-7|.
CASSLGGNAGGLAYEQYF
TGCGCCAGCAGCTTGGGGGGTAACGCTGGAGGGCTTGCCTACGAGCAGTACTTC
>15|TRBV5-1|.|TRBJ1-5|.
CASSLSPAVNQPQHF
TGCGCCAGCAGCTTGTCTCCTGCCGTAAATCAGCCCCAGCATTTT
>16|TRBV19|.|TRBJ2-1|.
CASSSLRGGSYNEQFF
TGTGCCAGTAGTAGCCTCAGGGGGGGCTCCTACAATGAGCAGTTCTTC
>18|TRBV5-8|TRBD1|TRBJ2-5|.
CASSLAGTGYGSPETQYF
TGTGCCAGCAGCTTGGCCGGGACAGGGTATGGGTCCCCAGAGACCCAGTACTTC
>13|TRBV15|.|TRBJ1-3|once
CATQEDSGNTIYF
TGTGCCACCCAGGAAGACTCTGGAAACACCATATATTTT
>14|TRBV5-1|.|TRBJ2-1|.
CASSLVGAENEQFF
TGCGCCAGCAGCTTGGTGGGCGCGGAAAATGAGCAGTTCTTC
>14|TRBV2|.|TRBJ2-1|.
CASARQGGRNEQFF
TGTGCCAGCGCTCGGCAGGGAGGTCGGAATGAGCAGTTCTTC
>14|TRBV5-1|.|TRBJ1-2|.
CASSLEAALYGYTF
TGCGCCAGCAGCTTGGAGGCGGCCCTCTATGGCTACACCTTC
>14|TRBV5-4|.|TRBJ1-3|.
CASSTPTDGNTIYF
TGTGCCAGCAGCACCCCGACAGATGGAAACACCATATATTTT
>13|TRBV6-5|.|TRBJ2-5|.
CASRLRYQETQYF
TGTGCCAGCAGGCTTAGGTACCAAGAGACCCAGTACTTC
>17|TRBV7-3|.|TRBJ2-7|.
CASSLRVPGSTSYEQYF
TGTGCCAGCAGCTTAAGAGTTCCGGGCTCCACCTCGTACGAGCAGTACTTC
>15|TRBV5-1|.|TRBJ2-1|few
CASSLEDRTKNEQFF
TGCGCCAGCAGCTTGGAAGACAGAACTAAGAATGAGCAGTTCTTC
>12|TRBV7-9|.|TRBJ2-2|.
CASSLRDGELFF
TGTGCCAGCAGCTTAAGGGACGGGGAGCTGTTTTTT
>13|TRBV18|.|TRBJ2-7|.
CASSRGDVYEQYF
TGTGCCAGCTCCCGCGGGGACGTCTACGAGCAGTACTTC
>14|TRBV5-1|TRBD1|TRBJ1-5|.
CASSPDRGGQPQHF
TGCGCCAGCAGCCCTGACAGGGGGGGACAGCCCCAGCATTTT
>14|TRBV18|.|TRBJ1-1|.
CASSPPQGNTEAFF
TGTGCCAGCTCACCTCCACAGGGGAACACTGAAGCTTTCTTT
>13|TRBV7-2|.|TRBJ1-5|.
CASSLQTSQPQHF
TGTGCCAGCAGCCTACAGACTTCTCAGCCCCAGCATTTT
>15|TRBV6-5|.|TRBJ1-2|.
CASSSAGDYNYGYTF
TGTGCCAGCAGTTCCGCAGGGGATTACAACTATGGCTACACCTTC
>15|TRBV18|.|TRBJ2-7|.
CASSDSYSRSYEQYF
TGTGCCAGCTCCGACTCATATTCCAGATCCTACGAGCAGTACTTC
>13|TRBV28|.|TRBJ1-4|.
CASSPGTFEKLFF
TGTGCCAGCAGTCCCGGGACGTTTGAAAAACTGTTTTTT
>14|TRBV5-1|TRBD1|TRBJ2-7|.
CASSNGQADDEQYF
TGCGCCAGCAGCAACGGACAGGCGGACGACGAGCAGTACTTC
>14|TRBV29-1|.|TRBJ2-1|.
CSVEVSSSYNEQFF
TGCAGCGTTGAAGTCTCTAGCTCCTACAATGAGCAGTTCTTC
>15|TRBV7-3|TRBD1|TRBJ1-6|.
CASSSQGGGNSPLHF
TGTGCCAGCAGCTCCCAGGGGGGAGGTAATTCACCCCTCCACTTT
>16|TRBV10-3|TRBD1|TRBJ2-2|.
CAISKGTGSNTGELFF
TGTGCCATCAGTAAAGGGACAGGATCGAACACCGGGGAGCTGTTTTTT
>16|TRBV28|TRBD1|TRBJ2-1|.
CASATLGTGLYNEQFF
TGTGCCAGCGCTACTCTCGGGACAGGGCTTTACAATGAGCAGTTCTTC
>14|TRBV5-8|TRBD1|TRBJ1-2|.
CASGRDRANYGYTF
TGTGCCAGCGGCCGGGACAGGGCTAACTATGGCTACACCTTC
>14|TRBV18|.|TRBJ1-4|.
CASSPLGGNEKLFF
TGTGCCAGCTCACCCCTCGGGGGAAATGAAAAACTGTTTTTT
>13|TRBV5-1|TRBD2|TRBJ2-7|.
CASSLGTNYEQYF
TGCGCCAGCAGCCTCGGGACTAACTACGAGCAGTACTTC
>14|TRBV29-1|TRBD1|TRBJ1-2|.
CSVLSTQGAGGYTF
TGCAGCGTTCTTTCCACTCAGGGGGCGGGTGGCTACACCTTC
>15|TRBV12-5|.|TRBJ2-2|.
CASGSWDSNTGELFF
TGTGCTAGTGGTTCTTGGGACTCGAACACCGGGGAGCTGTTTTTT